This T cell receptor beta chain was identified in a study of beta chain features in type 1 diabetes. Study background: Researchers looked at about 110 million sorted cells across all samples. Study-wide findings and caveats: TCRB CDR3s were moderately but significantly shorter in Type 1 diabetes patients in all four CD4+ subsets. Among type 1 diabetes patients, VDJ junctions had fewer insertions and more deletions.

In the case of this clone: Its specificity is unknown.

Expressed TCRB transcripts were sequenced, since all the RNA that had been isolated was reverse transcribed. Produced via immunoSEQ multiplex PCR; TCRdb's table is partial and in-frame only. The data hold almost 350,000 clones, with around 9.7% observed a single time. From germline, CDR1 is SGHTA and CDR2 FQGNSA. V lost 6 bases and J lost 3, with 19 bases in between. The CDR3 has 16 residues. Material for sequencing was central memory CD4+ T cells from blood. The chain uses TRBV7-2 and TRBJ2-3, with a possible D match to TRBD1 (6 bases). This receptor was identified in a man younger than 45 with type 1 diabetes. CDR3 residues: CASRSTGTRGTDTQYF. The DNA of the CDR3 is TGTGCCAGCAGATCTACAGGGACCAGGGGTACAGATACGCAGTATTTT.